This record concerns one TCR beta chain sequence. Trimming cost V 1 base and J 14 bases; bases outside gene matches: 5. This CDR3 region has 13 residues. CDR1 and CDR2 (germline): SGHAT, FQNNGV. Sequencing was performed with immunoSEQ multiplex PCR; in TCRdb, only in-frame clones are kept and a portion is missing. The table shows 1,100,000 or so clones, with approximately 80% occurring only once. The sample is drawn from a study of shared clonotypes between healthy human individuals. The chain recombines TRBV11-2 with TRBJ2-1, with 10 bases matching TRBD2. What was sequenced was memory CD4+ T cells from PBMCs. The sample's subset: CD45RA-negative fraction. This TCR derives from a man aged 18 to 29 in good health. Some clones in this sample may be carry-over from other donors' samples. The CDR3 sequence is CASSLVSSGSEFF. Written as DNA, the CDR3 is TGTGCCAGCAGCTTAGTTTCTAGCGGGAGTGAGTTCTTC.